This T cell receptor (beta chain) was observed in a study of blood T cell repertoires in COVID-19. Looking at the study overall: Donors in the United States, Italy and Spain gave samples during acute or convalescent COVID-19. Sample material is recorded as cDNA or gDNA derived from T cells, B-cell-depleted T cells, or PBMCs.

With 8 bases clipped from V and 0 bases from J, the junction kept 0 bases outside the gene matches. Germline assignment: CDR1 ENHRY and CDR2 SYGVKD. The CDR3 is made up of 14 amino acids. Libraries were prepared by immunoSEQ multiplex PCR; TCRdb keeps only in-frame clonotypes and omits some of them. The table records 150,000 to 200,000 clones, approximately 87% of them present only once. The TCR was taken from a woman in her 70s with COVID-19, enrolled during active disease. The chain recombines TRBV10-3 with TRBJ2-3; 12 bases align to TRBD2. Sequencing was carried out using peripheral blood. The CDR3 DNA sequence: TGTGCCATCGGGACTAGCGGGAGCACAGATACGCAGTATTTT. It translates to CAIGTSGSTDTQYF.